A selection of T cell receptor beta chains follows, all from one sample in a study of blood T cells in healthy people across ages. TCRdb reprocessed the 5' RACE reads with MiXCR, giving one entry per CDR3 protein. Counted here are around 1.5 million distinct CDR3 sequences, almost 60% occurring once; the ten biggest clones make up roughly 6.3%. The specimen sequenced was blood. The receptors come from a man aged 18 to 30 in good health. The CDR3 runs from the conserved cysteine through the conserved F or W.

v_call | cdr3_aa
TRBV13 | CASSFLGGSGSYNEQFF
TRBV6-2/TRBV6-3 | CASSYSGQRIDGYTF
TRBV29-1 | CSVGHRSLAKNIRYF
TRBV3-1 | CASSSGGALIDTQYF
TRBV4-2 | CASSQDWGSQETQYF
TRBV3-1 | CASSQGVRNQPQHF
TRBV27 | CASSLRTGEPYF
TRBV10-3 | CAISESGVLSYEQYF
TRBV6-6 | CASSYGTRTSYGYTF
TRBV29-1 | CSVHRLGKTQYF
TRBV7-9 | CASSMGVVELFF
TRBV27 | CASSNFGGPGELFF
TRBV14 | CASSPRSEGPNREYF
TRBV27 | CASSLTARTYEQYF
TRBV4-1 | CASSRSLSTRYSPYEQYF
TRBV19 | CASSTSRVTDTQYF
TRBV11-2 | CASSFGRTSYNEQFF